The clone carrying this T cell receptor beta chain was recorded only once. Its target is not known. The record originates from a study of T cell responses to AZD1222 COVID-19 vaccine. Measured with immunoSEQ multiplex PCR; TCRdb has only the in-frame clones, and not every one. The sample includes about 100,000 clones, 87% of them seen just once. The study's findings and limits: Of spike-specific TCRs, nearly half reportedly target regions left unmutated in variants. Seropositive AZD1222 recipients at baseline numbered only five or six.

Unmatched junction bases numbered 13, after V lost 8 bases and J lost 4 bases. The CDR3 runs to 15 residues. Germline values: CDR1 MDHEN, CDR2 SYDVKM. The TCR was taken from an adult in good health. Specimen: peripheral blood, collected on day 0 of MenACWY control vaccination. V gene TRBV28 combines with J gene TRBJ1-2; TRBD1 matches at 7 bases. The CDR3 DNA reads TGTGCCAGCGTGATAGGGGACAGCGAATCCTATGGCTACACCTTC. This gives the protein CASVIGDSESYGYTF.